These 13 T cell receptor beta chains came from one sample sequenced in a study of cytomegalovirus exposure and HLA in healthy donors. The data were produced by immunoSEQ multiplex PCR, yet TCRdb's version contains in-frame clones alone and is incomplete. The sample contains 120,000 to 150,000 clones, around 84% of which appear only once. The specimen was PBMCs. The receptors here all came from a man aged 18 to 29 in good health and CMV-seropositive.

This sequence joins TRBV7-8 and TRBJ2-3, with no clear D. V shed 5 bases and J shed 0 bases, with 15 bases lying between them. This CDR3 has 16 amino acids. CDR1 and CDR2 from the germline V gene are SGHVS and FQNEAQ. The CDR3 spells CASSPHARPSTDTQYF. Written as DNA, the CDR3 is TGTGCCAGCAGCCCCCATGCGAGGCCAAGCACAGATACGCAGTATTTT.

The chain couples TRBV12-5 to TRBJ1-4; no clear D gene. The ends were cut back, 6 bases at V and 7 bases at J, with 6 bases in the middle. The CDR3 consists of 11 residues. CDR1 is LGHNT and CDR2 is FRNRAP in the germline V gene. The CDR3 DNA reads TGTGCTAGTGGCAACACTGAAAAACTGTTTTTT. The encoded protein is CASGNTEKLFF.

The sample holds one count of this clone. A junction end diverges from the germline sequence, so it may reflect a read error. The CDR3 reads CASGEWSRQDVGELFF. CDR3 coding DNA: TGTGCCAGCGGTGAATGGAGCCGACAGGACGTCGGGGAGCTGTTTTTT. This chain connects TRBV6-1 to TRBJ2-2, with a tentative D call TRBD1 (6 bases). Germline V gene sequence: CDR1 MNHNS, CDR2 SASEGT. The CDR3 totals 16 residues.

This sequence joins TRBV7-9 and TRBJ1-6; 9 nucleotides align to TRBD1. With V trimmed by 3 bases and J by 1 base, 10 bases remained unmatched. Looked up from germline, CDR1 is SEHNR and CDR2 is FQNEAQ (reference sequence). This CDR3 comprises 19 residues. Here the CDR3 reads CASSFSGTGKISYNSPLHF. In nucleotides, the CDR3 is TGTGCCAGCAGCTTCTCCGGGACAGGGAAAATTTCCTATAATTCACCCCTCCACTTT. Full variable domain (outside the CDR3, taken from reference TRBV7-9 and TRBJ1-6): DTGVSQNPRHKITKRGQNVTFRCDPISEHNRLYWYRQTLGQGPEFLTYFQNEAQLEKSRLLSDRFSAERPKGSFSTLEIQRTEQGDSAMYLCASSFSGTGKISYNSPLHFGNGTRLTVT.

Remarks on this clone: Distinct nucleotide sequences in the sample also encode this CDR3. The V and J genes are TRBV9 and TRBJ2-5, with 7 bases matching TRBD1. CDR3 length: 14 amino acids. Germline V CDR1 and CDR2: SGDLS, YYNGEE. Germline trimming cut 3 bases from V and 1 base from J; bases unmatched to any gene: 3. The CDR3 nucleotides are TGTGCCAGCAGCGCCCGACAGGGCCAAGAGACCCAGTACTTC. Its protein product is CASSARQGQETQYF.

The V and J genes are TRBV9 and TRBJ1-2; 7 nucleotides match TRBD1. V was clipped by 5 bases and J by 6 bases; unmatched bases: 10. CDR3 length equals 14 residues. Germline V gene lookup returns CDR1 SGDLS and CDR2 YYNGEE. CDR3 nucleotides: TGTGCCAGCAGGGCGACAGGGTCTGTGAATGGCTACACCTTC. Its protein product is CASRATGSVNGYTF.

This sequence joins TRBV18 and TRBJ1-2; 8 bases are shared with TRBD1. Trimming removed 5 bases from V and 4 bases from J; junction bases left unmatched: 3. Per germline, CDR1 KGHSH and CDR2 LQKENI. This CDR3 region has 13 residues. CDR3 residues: CASSETGVYGYTF. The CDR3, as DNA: TGTGCCAGCTCAGAGACAGGGGTCTATGGCTACACCTTC.

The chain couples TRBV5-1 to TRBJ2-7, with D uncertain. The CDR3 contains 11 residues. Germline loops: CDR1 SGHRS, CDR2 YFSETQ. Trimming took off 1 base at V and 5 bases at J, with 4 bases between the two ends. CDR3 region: CASSLLDEQYF. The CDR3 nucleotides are TGCGCCAGCAGCTTGCTCGACGAGCAGTACTTC.

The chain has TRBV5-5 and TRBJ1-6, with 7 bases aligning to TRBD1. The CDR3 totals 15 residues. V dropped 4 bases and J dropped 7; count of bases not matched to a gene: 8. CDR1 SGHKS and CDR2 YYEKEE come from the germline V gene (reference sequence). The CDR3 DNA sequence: TGTGCCAGCAGCCAAGACCGGGACAGAAATTCACCCCTCCACTTT. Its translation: CASSQDRDRNSPLHF.

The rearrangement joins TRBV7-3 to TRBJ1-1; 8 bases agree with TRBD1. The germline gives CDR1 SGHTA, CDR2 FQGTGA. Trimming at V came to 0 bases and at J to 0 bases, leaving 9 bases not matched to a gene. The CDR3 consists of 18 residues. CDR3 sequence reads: CASSLTPLDRAMNTEAFF. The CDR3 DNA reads TGTGCCAGCAGCTTAACCCCCCTGGACAGGGCAATGAACACTGAAGCTTTCTTT.

The CDR3 region has the DNA TGCGCCAGCAGCTTGGGCGGGAGGCCTAGCACAGATACGCAGTATTTT. Translating gives CASSLGGRPSTDTQYF. The chain has TRBV5-1 and TRBJ2-3, with 8 nucleotides matching TRBD2. V was pared by 0 bases and J by 0 bases, with 3 bases of the junction left unmatched. This CDR3 has 16 residues. CDR1 SGHRS and CDR2 YFSETQ come from the germline V gene.

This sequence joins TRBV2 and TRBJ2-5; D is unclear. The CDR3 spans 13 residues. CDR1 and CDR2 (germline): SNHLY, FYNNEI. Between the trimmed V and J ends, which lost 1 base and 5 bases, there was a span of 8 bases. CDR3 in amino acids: CASSEEFRETQYF. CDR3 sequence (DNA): TGTGCCAGCAGTGAAGAGTTCCGGGAGACCCAGTACTTC.

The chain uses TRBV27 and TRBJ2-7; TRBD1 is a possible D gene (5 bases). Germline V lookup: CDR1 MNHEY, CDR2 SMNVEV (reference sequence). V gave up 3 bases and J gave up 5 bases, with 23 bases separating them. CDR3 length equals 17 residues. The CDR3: CASSLGDSATRINEQYF. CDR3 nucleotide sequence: TGTGCCAGCAGTTTGGGCGACAGTGCCACTCGAATTAACGAGCAGTACTTC.